This T cell receptor (beta chain) derives from a study of OX40 agonist ivuxolimab in advanced cancers. Study context: Eligibility rules accepted prior anti-PD-1, anti-PD-L1 or anti-CTLA-4 therapy, and approximately 40% had some. Of the patients, three showed partial responses, one with hepatocellular carcinoma and two with cutaneous melanoma.

This CDR3 spans 13 amino acids. Trimming left V 1 base short and J 2 bases short, with 5 bases between. The germline CDR1 and CDR2 sequences are SGHAT and FQNNGV. Study findings and constraints: Among expanded peripheral T cells, antigen specificity went undetermined.

A word on this clone: Its antigen remains unknown.

The table came from immunoSEQ multiplex PCR; TCRdb's copy has only in-frame clones and leaves some out. Among 80,000 or so clones, 90% were seen once, and the ten largest hold about 1.8%. This clonotype originated in an adult with an advanced solid tumor such as melanoma, head and neck, liver or kidney cancer. The sample was CD4+ or CD8+ T cells sorted from blood, taken in a trial of the OX40 agonist ivuxolimab. The chain is built from TRBV11-2 and TRBJ1-2; D is unclear. Written as DNA, the CDR3 is TGTGCCAGCAGCTTAGGAGGGAACTATGGCTACACCTTC. Translation gives CASSLGGNYGYTF.